This record looks at one T cell receptor beta chain sequence and its context. This sample was taken from a study of shared clonotypes between healthy human individuals. The V gene lost 1 base and the J gene lost 3 bases, with 10 bases spanning the gap. The CDR3 length is 15 residues. Per germline, CDR1 LGHNA and CDR2 YSLEER. Sequenced by immunoSEQ multiplex PCR; TCRdb stores in-frame clones only, minus some. The table shows approximately 2.5 million clones, with over 85% occurring only once. The V gene is TRBV4-3, the J gene TRBJ1-3; D remains ambiguous. The specimen sequenced was naive CD4+ T cells from PBMCs. Specified subset: CD45RA+ positively selected. The TCR originated in a man aged 18 to 29 in good health. Some clones in this sample may be carry-over from other donors' samples. The CDR3 region has the DNA TGCGCCAGCAGCCAAGTTGGTGGAGATGGAAACACCATATATTTT. Translating gives CASSQVGGDGNTIYF.